This TCR beta chain is from a study of CD8+CD57+ T cells in acquired aplastic anemia. Notes on the study in general: Simpson's diversity of CD8+ cells was not significantly different in patients compared with controls.

CDR3 length: 15 amino acids. Germline CDR1 and CDR2: SGHVS and FQNEAQ. With V trimmed by 5 bases and J by 6 bases, 12 bases remained unmatched. Genomic DNA acted as the template from which TCR beta VDJ combination and CDR3 sequence profiling were carried out. A single record per CDR3 protein comes from TCRdb applying MiXCR to the reads. This table holds hundreds of thousands of distinct CDR3 sequences, roughly a third found once. All sequencing subjects had displayed CD8+CD57+ cell expansion on flow cytometry. There were no patients without severe acquired aplastic anemia. This clonotype has a handful of counts. Its cognate antigen is unknown.

Sequencing was performed on sorted CD4+, CD8+, or CD8+CD57+ T cells (not recorded which) from PBMCs. The V call is TRBV7-8, the J call TRBJ1-1; 7 nucleotides match TRBD1. The TCR comes from a human donor with aplastic anemia. The chain's CDR3 is CASSRGDRVRSEAFF. The CDR3 region has the DNA TGTGCCAGCAGCAGGGGTGACAGGGTGAGGTCTGAAGCTTTCTTT.